This entry is about one T cell receptor beta chain. It has no known antigen specificity. No much larger clone exists at a distance of one base, and base qualities are not known. The data were obtained in a study of blood T cell repertoires in COVID-19 (dated by TCRdb to the early 2020s). For the wider study: Samples covering the acute and convalescent phases of COVID-19 were provided by collaborators in the United States, Italy and Spain. The material from the prospective study consisted of cDNA or gDNA derived from T cells, B-cell-depleted T cells, or PBMCs. Subjects who had been exposed to COVID-19, were actively infected with it, or had recovered from it provided the deeply sampled blood TCRbeta repertoires that made up the dataset. The repertoires were made available in a free public database intended to serve as a resource for research on the immune response to SARS-CoV-2. The samples were drawn from two sources: the first 160 participants of the ongoing ImmuneRACE study, and 1,200 or so subjects contributed by 6 global collaborators. The sample metadata nearly always contained a de-identified subject ID, COVID-19 status, age in years and sex. Where available, HLA class I and class II types were obtained from metadata supplied by the sample provider rather than from assay-based typing. General conclusions and limits of the study: Clinical and demographic metadata were provided uncurated, with the amount varying by source and participant.

Participants in the prospective study were enrolled through a virtual design, were aged roughly 18 to 100 years, and lived in about 25 United States geographic areas. In the prospective study, cohorts were assigned on the basis of participant-reported clinical history obtained from a screening survey and a study questionnaire. Each participant in the prospective study had whole blood, serum and a nasopharyngeal or oropharyngeal swab collected by mobile phlebotomists. Over an approximately 2-month period, participants in the prospective study had the option of providing additional blood draws and questionnaires. Blood samples from the prospective study were shipped frozen or at room temperature prior to DNA extraction. Based on the germline V gene, the CDR1 and CDR2 sequences are SGHDT and YYEEEE. Spanning cysteine to phenylalanine, the CDR3 consists of 12 amino acids. CDR3 DNA is the only sequence kept; it has 36 bases, read in frame from the first base. A distance of 5 bases separates the germline ends of V and J, which lose 2 bases and 5 bases respectively.

TCRbeta CDR3 regions were amplified from genomic DNA using the immunoSEQ Assay, a bias-controlled multiplex PCR. Per the original workflow: Within the assay, amplification of reference gene primers was used to estimate how many nucleated cells each sample contained. To quantify the absolute abundance of each unique TCRbeta CDR3 rearrangement, sequence reads were collapsed and filtered. For each sample, productive Simpson clonality was calculated as the square root of Simpson's diversity index over productive rearrangements. Drawn from immuneACCESS, this table holds only the in-frame rearrangements with V and J called that TCRdb kept. Clones are partly lost; checked studies trace under half to an unresolved V gene and leave the rest unexplained. The DNA gave D and trimming, while V, J and clone size come from that table. Across this sample there are under 300,000 clones, with just over 90% seen only once. The biggest ten clones account for about 2.1% of the sample.

Material: PBMCs or T cells enriched from blood (not recorded which). The sequence is built from TRBV5-6 and TRBJ1-5; the D gene lacks a confident call. The sequence was collected from a woman aged 40 to 50 with acute COVID-19. CDR3 sequence: CASSFQDQPQHF. The DNA sequence reads TGTGCCAGCAGCTTCCAGGATCAGCCCCAGCATTTT.